The text below deals with one T cell receptor (beta chain). The sample has other DNA sequences that encode this CDR3 too. This sample stems from a study of blood T cell repertoires in COVID-19. Sequenced by immunoSEQ multiplex PCR; TCRdb stores in-frame clones only, minus some. The top ten hold 15% of the sample, which has under 130,000 clones, 80% to 85% seen once. CDR1 is LNHDA and CDR2 is SQIVND in the germline V gene (reference sequence). The length of the CDR3 is 14 residues. Trimming removed 4 bases at V and 2 bases at J, with 9 bases between. The rearrangement uses TRBV19 and TRBJ2-1; the D gene is possibly TRBD2 (6 bases). This TCR derives from a woman of 80 years or more with acute or convalescent COVID-19. Specimen: peripheral blood. The CDR3 spells CASSKGGPYNEQFF. CDR3 nucleotides: TGTGCCAGTAGTAAGGGAGGTCCCTACAATGAGCAGTTCTTC.